These T cell receptor beta chains were read from a single sample in a study of blood T cell repertoires in COVID-19. Generated by immunoSEQ multiplex PCR, the TCRdb table keeps only in-frame clones and is missing some. This table has 300,000 to 400,000 clones, roughly 90% appearing once. Sequencing was performed on peripheral blood. The origin of the receptors is a woman under 40 with COVID-19, enrolled during active disease. CDR3s include the opening cysteine and the closing phenylalanine or tryptophan. Fields, in order: V gene, J gene, D gene, CDR3 DNA, CDR3 protein. The D gene is left open where the match is weak.

TRBV12-3/TRBV12-4,TRBJ2-1,NA,TGTGCCAGCAGTTTAGGCGGACTCCTCGGGATCTTC,CASSLGGLLGIF
TRBV6-5,TRBJ1-6,NA,TGTGCCAGCAGTTACCAGAGGGCGGATTCACCCCTCCACTTT,CASSYQRADSPLHF
TRBV5-8,TRBJ1-2,NA,TGTGCCAGCAGCTTGGGCAGGGACTATGGCTACACCTTC,CASSLGRDYGYTF
TRBV10-1,TRBJ2-3,TRBD1,TGCGCCAGCAGCAATGGACAGGACACAGATACGCAGTATTTT,CASSNGQDTDTQYF
TRBV7-2,TRBJ2-4,TRBD2,TGTGCCAGCAGCTTAATAGCGGGACCCCAGGGGACCAAAAACATTCAGTACTTC,CASSLIAGPQGTKNIQYF
TRBV11-2,TRBJ1-2,TRBD1,TGTGCCAGCAGCCCATCCGGGACAGCCCCCTATGGCTACACCTTC,CASSPSGTAPYGYTF
TRBV2,TRBJ2-3,NA,TGTGCCAGCAGTGATTTGGTAGGCCCAGAGGGAGATACGCAGTATTTT,CASSDLVGPEGDTQYF
TRBV12-3/TRBV12-4,TRBJ2-1,NA,TGTGCCAGCAGTTTTGGTCTAGCCTTTGAGCAGTTCTTC,CASSFGLAFEQFF
TRBV5-1,TRBJ2-1,NA,TGCGCCAGCTCTGACCCCAGGTCCAATGAGCAGTTCTTC,CASSDPRSNEQFF
TRBV1,TRBJ2-7,NA,TGCACCAGCAGCCAAGATAACGGGACGGGGAGGAGCTCCTACGAGCAGTACTTC,CTSSQDNGTGRSSYEQYF